The TCR beta chain under discussion was sequenced for a study of shared clonotypes between healthy human individuals (TCRdb year 2020). Study-wide context: The cohort included a few men and a couple of women between 18 and 49 years of age. Per donor, three plates each were used for CD4 naive and CD4 memory, two for CD8 naive, and one for CD8 memory. Leukapheresis yielded between about 0.94 and 9 billion PBMCs per donor. To estimate repertoire size and how much clonotypes are shared between individuals, the study performed deep sequencing of blood TCR repertoires from 4 to 6 healthy adults. To increase sequencing depth and limit assay-specific biases, different laboratories used diverse techniques to prepare libraries and sequence TCR repertoires.

Study-wide conclusions, independent of this receptor: Because the study included a small number of donors, the genetic and exposure-history diversity represented was limited. Naive subsets generally had larger estimated clonotype richness than memory subsets. Based on pairwise subsampling, the degree of clonotype sharing among donors was expected to be affected by sequencing depth. Even with the large sequencing depth, rarefaction of the sorted-subset datasets indicated that sequencing was incomplete. Only blood was sampled, and tissue TCR repertoires likely differ from those in blood. Approximately 5% of naive CD4, 3.5% of naive CD8, about 2.5% of memory CD4, and about 0.4% of memory CD8 clonotypes were shared across a few donors. Compared with non-shared clonotypes, clonotypes shared by all four sorted-subset donors had higher generation probabilities.

TCR CDR3 regions were amplified from genomic DNA by multiplex PCR using the deep immunoSEQ assay. For each cell subset, the extracted genomic DNA was distributed evenly across all wells of several immunoSEQ 96-well plates, and each plate served as one replicate. For sorted subsets, each replicate PCR was loaded with about 0.2 ug genomic DNA, equivalent to 25,000 to 35,000 T cell genomes. The purified libraries were quantified using a Qubit 3.0 fluorometer, sized with a Bioanalyzer 2100, and then quantified again using the KAPA Library Quantification kit. Every immunoSEQ 96-well plate was sequenced on a dedicated single-read 150-cycle Illumina NextSeq 550 flow cell. In the paper's pipeline: Because the immunoSEQ output included only junctional sequences and no quality scores, the filtering could not be the same as the filtering used for full-length reads. To assign V/J genes and CDR3, sequences were annotated against IMGT germline references using PyIR, a Python wrapper for IgBLAST v1.9. Reads were filtered out if the reads had weak V/J assignments (E-value above 1e-6), no CDR3, stop codons, out-of-frame junctions, or ambiguous translated residues. V3J clonotypes were defined as sequences sharing the same inferred V gene, J gene, and CDR3 amino acid sequence. The percentage overlap between two repertoires was calculated by dividing the number of shared unique clonotypes by the size of the smaller repertoire. RTK rarefaction, the Chao1 estimator, and Recon v2.1 estimates of unobserved clonotypes were used to assess repertoire richness. Generation probabilities for all TCRbeta clonotypes obtained by the gDNA method from four donors were computed using OLGA. This is the immuneACCESS table as TCRdb keeps it, with only in-frame sequences that have V and J called. A part of the clones is gone; compared with another copy, unresolved V genes explain less than half, and the rest is unexplained. The V and J calls and the clone size are those of that table, but D and trimming were determined from the DNA. The sample table records about 2 million clones; around 95% of these occur just once. The ten largest clones add up to approximately 0.13% of the sample.

Of note for this clone: Its target antigen remains unknown. No much larger clonotype is one base removed from it; base qualities were not supplied.

The donors were healthy, HIV-negative adults who had no recently reported acute infections or vaccinations. Every donor was a Caucasian adult living in Nashville, Tennessee, USA. CD4+ T cells were enriched by magnetic negative selection, after which naive cells were positively selected on CD45RA and the negative fraction was taken as the memory subset. Blood was obtained by leukapheresis, after which PBMCs were separated by Ficoll-Histopaque density gradient centrifugation and cryopreserved in liquid nitrogen vapor phase. Analytical flow cytometry was used to check the purity and quantity of every magnetically sorted T cell population. Genomic DNA was isolated from each sorted fraction and quantified by UV absorbance on a Nanodrop 2000c. This TCR was sampled from a young man in good health. Sequenced sample: naive CD4+ T cells sorted from blood. Reading the label with the study, this specimen's cell subset or site is: CD45RA+ positively selected.

The CDR3 sequence is CASSPPGGLAGSNEQFF. The nucleotides read TGTGCCAGCTCACCACCGGGGGGGCTAGCCGGGTCCAATGAGCAGTTCTTC. The sequence joins TRBV18 to TRBJ2-1; TRBD2 could be the D gene, as 7 bases match. Based on the germline V gene, the CDR1 and CDR2 sequences are KGHSH and LQKENI. V is pared back by 0 bases and J by 6 bases, with 18 bases lying between the germline termini. The CDR3 contains 17 residues, cysteine and phenylalanine counted. Only the CDR3 DNA is retained, 51 bases long and in frame from the first base.